Listed below are T cell receptor beta chains from one sample, sequenced in a study of T cell repertoires in cytomegalovirus infection. Each CDR3 protein gets one entry after TCRdb re-called the reads with MiXCR. The table shows 150,000 to 180,000 distinct CDR3 sequences, with about 20% occurring only once. Sequencing was performed on PBMCs. The origin of the receptors is a human donor in good health (CMV status not recorded). Some clones in this sample may be carry-over from other donors' samples. CDR3s include the opening cysteine and the closing phenylalanine or tryptophan. Each record gives: CDR3 protein, CDR3 DNA, clone size, J gene, D gene, V gene. A D gene is named only where the DNA matches it firmly. Only some rows state a clone size, as once, few, many or a class for expanded clones.

CDR3aa: CASGASGGNTGELFF
CDR3nt: TGTGCCAGCGGCGCCTCCGGGGGGAACACCGGGGAGCTGTTTTTT
abundance: few
j_gene: TRBJ2-2
d_gene: -
v_gene: TRBV27

CDR3aa: CASSLGTGNEKLFF
CDR3nt: TGTGCCAGCAGCTTGGGGACAGGAAATGAAAAACTGTTTTTT
abundance: many
j_gene: TRBJ1-4
d_gene: TRBD1
v_gene: TRBV7-6

CDR3aa: CASSLVGGPNEQFF
CDR3nt: TGTGCCAGCAGCTTAGTGGGGGGGCCAAATGAGCAGTTCTTC
abundance: -
j_gene: TRBJ2-1
d_gene: -
v_gene: TRBV7-2

CDR3aa: CASRPPTGPNEKLFF
CDR3nt: TGTGCCAGCAGGCCCCCGACAGGGCCTAATGAAAAACTGTTTTTT
abundance: -
j_gene: TRBJ1-4
d_gene: TRBD1
v_gene: TRBV6-6

CDR3aa: CASSQIGEVETQYF
CDR3nt: TGTGCCAGCAGCCAAATAGGAGAAGTGGAGACCCAGTACTTC
abundance: -
j_gene: TRBJ2-5
d_gene: -
v_gene: TRBV14

CDR3aa: CASSPQDGLGSPLHF
CDR3nt: TGTGCCAGCAGCCCACAAGACGGACTTGGTTCACCCCTCCACTTT
abundance: many
j_gene: TRBJ1-6
d_gene: -
v_gene: TRBV7-6

CDR3aa: CASSQDPGKGSYNEQFF
CDR3nt: TGCGCCAGCAGCCAAGACCCGGGGAAGGGCTCCTACAATGAGCAGTTCTTC
abundance: few
j_gene: TRBJ2-1
d_gene: -
v_gene: TRBV4-1

CDR3aa: CASSLVGAGNEQYF
CDR3nt: TGTGCCAGCAGCTTGGTTGGAGCGGGGAACGAGCAGTACTTC
abundance: many
j_gene: TRBJ2-7
d_gene: TRBD2
v_gene: TRBV7-2

CDR3aa: CASSSKPGGGTQPQHF
CDR3nt: TGTGCCAGCAGCTCAAAACCCGGCGGGGGGACTCAGCCCCAGCATTTT
abundance: few
j_gene: TRBJ1-5
d_gene: -
v_gene: TRBV7-6

CDR3aa: CASRNTGIGEQYF
CDR3nt: TGTGCCAGCAGGAATACAGGGATTGGCGAGCAGTACTTC
abundance: many
j_gene: TRBJ2-7
d_gene: -
v_gene: TRBV6-6

CDR3aa: CASSLVGTSGVSYEQYF
CDR3nt: TGTGCCAGCAGCTTAGTTGGGACTAGCGGGGTGTCCTACGAGCAGTACTTC
abundance: -
j_gene: TRBJ2-7
d_gene: TRBD2
v_gene: TRBV7-4

CDR3aa: CASSLPGAGDQSSYNEQFF
CDR3nt: TGCGCCAGCAGCTTGCCGGGCGCCGGAGACCAGAGCTCCTACAATGAGCAGTTCTTC
abundance: -
j_gene: TRBJ2-1
d_gene: -
v_gene: TRBV5-1

CDR3aa: CASTLDTHTEAFF
CDR3nt: TGTGCCAGCACTCTTGACACCCACACTGAAGCTTTCTTT
abundance: few
j_gene: TRBJ1-1
d_gene: -
v_gene: TRBV12-3/TRBV12-4

CDR3aa: CASKKGDGAYNEQFF
CDR3nt: TGTGCCAGTAAAAAGGGGGACGGGGCTTACAATGAGCAGTTCTTC
abundance: few
j_gene: TRBJ2-1
d_gene: -
v_gene: TRBV6-6

CDR3aa: CSATTGAGYGYTF
CDR3nt: TGCAGTGCTACTACAGGGGCGGGCTATGGCTACACCTTC
abundance: once
j_gene: TRBJ1-2
d_gene: TRBD1
v_gene: TRBV20-1

CDR3aa: CASSSGQGPEDGELFF
CDR3nt: TGTGCCAGCAGTTCGGGACAGGGGCCAGAGGACGGGGAGCTGTTTTTT
abundance: many
j_gene: TRBJ2-2
d_gene: TRBD1
v_gene: TRBV6-5

CDR3aa: CAIRQGAGGANVLTF
CDR3nt: TGTGCCATCAGGCAGGGGGCCGGTGGGGCCAACGTCCTGACTTTC
abundance: few
j_gene: TRBJ2-6
d_gene: TRBD1
v_gene: TRBV10-3

CDR3aa: CASSLRTSGRANPTDTQYF
CDR3nt: TGTGCCAGCAGCTTGCGGACTAGCGGGAGGGCCAATCCCACAGATACGCAGTATTTT
abundance: few
j_gene: TRBJ2-3
d_gene: TRBD2
v_gene: TRBV7-9

CDR3aa: CASSFTLRPKNIGGELFF
CDR3nt: TGTGCCAGCAGCTTCACCCTACGCCCTAAAAACATCGGCGGGGAGCTGTTTTTT
abundance: many
j_gene: TRBJ2-2
d_gene: -
v_gene: TRBV11-2

CDR3aa: CASTQRSTNYEQYF
CDR3nt: TGTGCCAGCACCCAACGCTCGACTAACTACGAGCAGTACTTC
abundance: many
j_gene: TRBJ2-7
d_gene: -
v_gene: TRBV6-2/TRBV6-3

CDR3aa: CASSLLGQVVNQPQHF
CDR3nt: TGTGCCAGCAGCTTACTGGGACAGGTGGTCAATCAGCCCCAGCATTTT
abundance: many
j_gene: TRBJ1-5
d_gene: TRBD1
v_gene: TRBV7-8

CDR3aa: CSARRGGRRANEQFF
CDR3nt: TGCAGTGCTAGGAGAGGCGGGAGGCGGGCCAATGAGCAGTTCTTC
abundance: few
j_gene: TRBJ2-1
d_gene: TRBD2
v_gene: TRBV20-1

CDR3aa: CASSFGGTNTIYF
CDR3nt: TGTGCCAGCAGCTTTGGGGGAACAAACACCATATATTTT
abundance: many
j_gene: TRBJ1-3
d_gene: -
v_gene: TRBV7-2

CDR3aa: CASSSSGRANEQFF
CDR3nt: TGTGCCAGCAGCTCTAGCGGGAGGGCAAATGAGCAGTTCTTC
abundance: few
j_gene: TRBJ2-1
d_gene: TRBD2
v_gene: TRBV7-2

CDR3aa: CASSRGTEETQYF
CDR3nt: TGCGCCAGCAGCCGCGGGACAGAAGAGACCCAGTACTTC
abundance: many
j_gene: TRBJ2-5
d_gene: -
v_gene: TRBV4-1

CDR3aa: CASSPNSGEVYNEQFF
CDR3nt: TGTGCCAGCAGCCCTAACTCCGGGGAGGTGTACAATGAGCAGTTCTTC
abundance: -
j_gene: TRBJ2-1
d_gene: -
v_gene: TRBV5-6

CDR3aa: CASSLTPKPGNEQFF
CDR3nt: TGTGCCAGCAGCTTAACGCCCAAACCGGGGAATGAGCAGTTCTTC
abundance: few
j_gene: TRBJ2-1
d_gene: -
v_gene: TRBV7-6

CDR3aa: CASSLGQGISGYTF
CDR3nt: TGTGCCAGCAGCTTAGGACAGGGGATAAGTGGCTACACCTTC
abundance: -
j_gene: TRBJ1-2
d_gene: TRBD1
v_gene: TRBV7-6

CDR3aa: CASSLAGGPSYEQYF
CDR3nt: TGTGCCAGCAGCTTAGCGGGGGGGCCCTCCTACGAGCAGTACTTC
abundance: many
j_gene: TRBJ2-7
d_gene: -
v_gene: TRBV7-2

CDR3aa: CASSFRRGQGEQYF
CDR3nt: TGTGCCAGCAGCTTCCGACGGGGGCAGGGTGAGCAGTACTTC
abundance: many
j_gene: TRBJ2-7
d_gene: -
v_gene: TRBV7-2

CDR3aa: CASSLRRVTGELFF
CDR3nt: TGTGCCAGCAGCTTACGCCGGGTGACCGGGGAGCTGTTTTTT
abundance: few
j_gene: TRBJ2-2
d_gene: -
v_gene: TRBV7-8

CDR3aa: CASSQILSTTNYGYTF
CDR3nt: TGCGCCAGCAGCCAAATACTATCAACAACTAACTATGGCTACACCTTC
abundance: -
j_gene: TRBJ1-2
d_gene: -
v_gene: TRBV4-1

CDR3aa: CSATGSHGYTF
CDR3nt: TGCAGTGCTACAGGGTCCCATGGCTACACCTTC
abundance: -
j_gene: TRBJ1-2
d_gene: -
v_gene: TRBV20-1

CDR3aa: CASSYWGQRRHYEQYF
CDR3nt: TGTGCCAGCAGTTACTGGGGACAGAGAAGACACTACGAGCAGTACTTC
abundance: few
j_gene: TRBJ2-7
d_gene: TRBD1
v_gene: TRBV6-6

CDR3aa: CASTLGRRGKHEQYF
CDR3nt: TGTGCCAGCACCCTAGGTAGGCGGGGAAAGCACGAGCAGTACTTC
abundance: few
j_gene: TRBJ2-7
d_gene: -
v_gene: TRBV7-8

CDR3aa: CASSRPSGADTQYF
CDR3nt: TGTGCCAGCAGCCGGCCTAGCGGGGCAGATACGCAGTATTTT
abundance: -
j_gene: TRBJ2-3
d_gene: TRBD2
v_gene: TRBV6-1

CDR3aa: CASSSPQGFGVTYNEQFF
CDR3nt: TGTGCCAGCAGTTCCCCACAGGGATTTGGAGTGACCTACAATGAGCAGTTCTTC
abundance: -
j_gene: TRBJ2-1
d_gene: -
v_gene: TRBV6-2/TRBV6-3

CDR3aa: CSVADTPREQYF
CDR3nt: TGCAGCGTTGCGGACACCCCTCGGGAGCAGTACTTC
abundance: -
j_gene: TRBJ2-7
d_gene: -
v_gene: TRBV29-1

CDR3aa: CSARRVPNTEAFF
CDR3nt: TGCAGTGCTAGGAGGGTACCGAACACTGAAGCTTTCTTT
abundance: -
j_gene: TRBJ1-1
d_gene: -
v_gene: TRBV20-1

CDR3aa: CASSKPGEVVNTEAFF
CDR3nt: TGTGCCAGTAGTAAGCCAGGGGAAGTGGTGAACACTGAAGCTTTCTTT
abundance: -
j_gene: TRBJ1-1
d_gene: -
v_gene: TRBV19

CDR3aa: CASSLIGNYGYTF
CDR3nt: TGTGCCAGCAGCTTAATCGGGAACTATGGCTACACCTTC
abundance: many
j_gene: TRBJ1-2
d_gene: -
v_gene: TRBV7-9

CDR3aa: CASSILGQGTYNEQFF
CDR3nt: TGTGCCAGTAGTATCTTAGGACAGGGGACCTACAATGAGCAGTTCTTC
abundance: once
j_gene: TRBJ2-1
d_gene: TRBD1
v_gene: TRBV19

CDR3aa: CASSLRGVELFF
CDR3nt: TGTGCCAGCAGCTTGCGAGGGGTGGAGCTGTTTTTT
abundance: once
j_gene: TRBJ2-2
d_gene: -
v_gene: TRBV7-4

CDR3aa: CASIRTAFSNQPQHF
CDR3nt: TGTGCCAGCATCCGGACAGCCTTTAGCAATCAGCCCCAGCATTTT
abundance: -
j_gene: TRBJ1-5
d_gene: -
v_gene: TRBV7-3

CDR3aa: CASSIVGGNSGANVLTF
CDR3nt: TGTGCCAGTAGTATAGTCGGAGGAAACTCTGGGGCCAACGTCCTGACTTTC
abundance: few
j_gene: TRBJ2-6
d_gene: -
v_gene: TRBV19

CDR3aa: CASSESSPRVGNTIYF
CDR3nt: TGCGCCAGCAGTGAGTCGTCTCCCAGGGTCGGAAACACCATATATTTT
abundance: -
j_gene: TRBJ1-3
d_gene: -
v_gene: TRBV10-2

CDR3aa: CASSLQRTGSGETQYF
CDR3nt: TGTGCCAGCAGCCTCCAACGGACAGGGAGTGGAGAGACCCAGTACTTC
abundance: many
j_gene: TRBJ2-5
d_gene: TRBD1
v_gene: TRBV7-8

CDR3aa: CASSETGVLTGELFF
CDR3nt: TGTGCCAGCAGCGAAACAGGGGTACTTACCGGGGAGCTGTTTTTT
abundance: many
j_gene: TRBJ2-2
d_gene: TRBD1
v_gene: TRBV7-8

CDR3aa: CASSLTSSGRGNEQFF
CDR3nt: TGTGCCAGCAGCTTAACGTCTAGCGGGAGAGGGAATGAGCAGTTCTTC
abundance: -
j_gene: TRBJ2-1
d_gene: TRBD2
v_gene: TRBV7-3

CDR3aa: CASSLGLNNGQFF
CDR3nt: TGTGCCAGCAGCTTGGGCTTAAACAATGGGCAGTTCTTC
abundance: -
j_gene: TRBJ2-1
d_gene: -
v_gene: TRBV7-9

CDR3aa: CASSLNLASIPPLSYEQYF
CDR3nt: TGTGCCAGCAGCTTAAATCTAGCGAGCATACCTCCTCTCTCCTACGAGCAGTACTTC
abundance: few
j_gene: TRBJ2-7
d_gene: -
v_gene: TRBV7-2

CDR3aa: CASSQTQGYEQFF
CDR3nt: TGTGCCAGCAGCCAGACTCAGGGCTATGAGCAGTTCTTC
abundance: -
j_gene: TRBJ2-1
d_gene: -
v_gene: TRBV6-5

CDR3aa: CASSLDLFGGGGTDTQYF
CDR3nt: TGTGCCAGCAGCTTGGACCTATTCGGCGGGGGGGGCACAGATACGCAGTATTTT
abundance: few
j_gene: TRBJ2-3
d_gene: TRBD2
v_gene: TRBV5-4